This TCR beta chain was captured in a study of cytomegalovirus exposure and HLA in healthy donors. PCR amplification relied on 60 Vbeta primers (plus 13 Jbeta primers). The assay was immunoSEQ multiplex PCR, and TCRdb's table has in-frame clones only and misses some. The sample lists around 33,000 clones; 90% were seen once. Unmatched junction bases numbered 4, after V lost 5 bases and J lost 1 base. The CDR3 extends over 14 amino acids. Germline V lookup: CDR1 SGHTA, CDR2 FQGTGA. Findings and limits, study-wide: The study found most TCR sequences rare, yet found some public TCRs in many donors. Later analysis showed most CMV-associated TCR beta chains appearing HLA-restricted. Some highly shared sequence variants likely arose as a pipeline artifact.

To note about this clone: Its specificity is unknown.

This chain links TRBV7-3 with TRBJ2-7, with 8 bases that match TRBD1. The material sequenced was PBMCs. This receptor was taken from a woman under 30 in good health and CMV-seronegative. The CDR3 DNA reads TGTGCCAGCAGCCGGACAGGGCTATCCTACGAGCAGTACTTC. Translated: CASSRTGLSYEQYF.